One T cell receptor beta chain is described in this entry. This clonotype was observed at least ten times. It has no known antigen specificity. No qualities accompany the bases; no much larger clone lies one base away. Hyperthyroidism patients were aged 18 to 65 years and newly diagnosed, with disease duration of less than 2 months. The study excluded patients with uncontrolled infections, other autoimmune diseases, pregnancy or lactation. Diagnoses relied on clinical symptoms, serum thyroxine and TRAb, thyroid ultrasound and orbital computed tomography. For progressor patients, blood was drawn at the first diagnosis of hyperthyroidism, before any ophthalmopathy symptoms had appeared. PBMCs were separated from roughly 9.3 ml of fresh peripheral blood using Ficoll-Paque density gradient centrifugation. Progressor patients were defined as those initially diagnosed with Graves' hyperthyroidism in whom ophthalmopathy developed during follow-up. Total RNA was extracted with Trizol reagent, and quality was checked on an Agilent 2100 Bioanalyzer.

At the junction V is shortened by 3 bases and J by 5 bases; bases outside the gene matches: 5. The CDR3 starts with the cysteine, ends with the phenylalanine, and has 15 residues. Of all the DNA, just the CDR3 is kept, 45 bases in frame from base 1. Reading the germline V gene gives CDR1 SGHVS and CDR2 FNYEAQ. This record belongs to a study of T cells in Graves' hyperthyroidism and ophthalmopathy (dated by TCRdb to about 2019). In the study overall: Peripheral blood samples were taken at initial diagnosis, before any treatment was given. TCR V-J signatures able to tell the groups apart were searched for in a discovery cohort of about a hundred patients, of whom over 40 had Graves' ophthalmopathy and about 55 had stable Graves' hyperthyroidism. Prospective prediction of ophthalmopathy was tested in an independent validation cohort consisting of 18 to 20 hyperthyroidism patients and more than 15 patients who later progressed to ophthalmopathy. The approximately 100 discovery patients were randomly split 7:3 into training and test sets. The study also compared thyroid tissue and blood T-cell repertoires from a handful of Graves' hyperthyroidism patients. Once sampling was done, hyperthyroidism patients were given methimazole at a starting dose of 30 mg daily, whereas ophthalmopathy patients were given high-dose intravenous methylprednisolone. According to the paper, TCR Vbeta CDR3 sequencing was carried out on over 130 peripheral blood samples, which came from around 43 ophthalmopathy, about 75 hyperthyroidism and around 17 progressor patients. The full study reports these points: In validation, progression to ophthalmopathy was predicted by the model with approximately 67% sensitivity and just over 72% specificity, a median of around 5.9 months before onset. Most expanded thyroid clonotypes (frequency above 0.001) were also found in blood, which suggests that blood repertoires may mirror thyroid immune responses. No statistical method was used to fix the sample size in advance, and group allocation was not hidden from the investigators. A model built on a 13 V-J signature distinguished ophthalmopathy from stable hyperthyroidism, reaching roughly 88% sensitivity and about 81% specificity in cross-validation and 80%/75% in testing.

The TCR beta CDR3 regions were amplified from the RNA transcripts. A first-round RT-PCR of the TCR CDR3 used the HTBI primer set with the Qiagen OneStep RT-PCR kit. Libraries were constructed in a second round of multiplex PCR, after which size selection and purification were performed. Libraries were sequenced paired-end with 100 bp reads on an Illumina HiSeq2000. Concerning the study's data processing: SOAPnuke was used to process the raw data, removing reads that contained adapters or uncalled bases, had a mean Phred below 15, or lacked an exact match to the constant primer or identifier. High-quality paired reads were merged using COPE v1.2.5, and each unique nucleotide sequence was defined as a clonotype. MiTCR v1.1 was used to align the clonotypes against IMGT TRBV, TRBD and TRBJ reference segments. The analysis included only V-J combinations with a frequency above 0.0001, which together covered over 98% of the repertoires. A TCS score was defined as the ratio of F50 (clonal expansion) to E x V (chaos), with BLOSUM62-based TCRdist applied between CDR3 peptides within each V-J. Welch's t-statistics and random forest reduced several hundred V-J features to about 12, which were used in a naive Bayes classifier (R e1071). Clones were called with MiXCR by TCRdb after fastp trimmed the public reads at Q25, and only in-frame beta chains were retained. Each entry merges the rows of one CDR3 protein and shows their most common DNA and genes. These V and J calls rely on TCRdb rather than the paper's analysis. The sample has fewer than 650,000 distinct CDR3 sequences on record, approximately 13% of them singletons. Roughly 6.2% of the sample goes to the ten largest clones.

The sequenced sample consisted of blood. Rearrangement joined TRBV7-6 to TRBJ1-1; TRBD1 agrees with 11 junctional bases. This clonotype was obtained from a woman aged 30 to 39 with Graves' hyperthyroidism that later progressed to Graves' ophthalmopathy. Read as DNA, the sequence is TGTGCCAGCAGCTTGAGGGACAGGGGGGAGACTGAAGCTTTCTTT. Its product reads: CASSLRDRGETEAFF.